These 12 T cell receptor beta chains were sequenced from one sample in a study of blood T cell repertoires in COVID-19. TCRdb keeps only in-frame clones here, not all; method: immunoSEQ multiplex PCR. The sample has roughly 15,000 clones, 81% seen once. The sample comprised peripheral blood. The receptors were gathered from a human donor in a cohort sampled during active COVID-19.

The V call is TRBV21-1, the J call TRBJ2-3; the table's TRBD1 call for D was not verified on the DNA. TRBV21-1 is shown as a pseudogene. The CDR3 has 17 residues. CDR3: CASGTRGMGPRANTQYF. The CDR3 nucleotides read TGTGCCAGCGGCACCAGGGGAATGGGGCCTAGGGCCAATACGCAGTATTTT.

By frequency in the sample, this clone is medium-sized. This chain uses TRBV5-5 with TRBJ1-1, with D hard to call. Germline CDR1 and CDR2: SGHKS and YYEKEE (reference sequence). The CDR3 is made up of 15 amino acids. V lost 3 bases and J 6 bases, leaving 18 bases between the germline ends. This CDR3 is CASSSPTDSGAEAFF. In DNA form, the CDR3 reads TGTGCCAGCAGCTCTCCTACGGACTCCGGGGCTGAAGCTTTCTTT.

The gene calls are TRBV6-2 or TRBV6-3 and TRBJ2-7; 7 nucleotides match TRBD2. The CDR3 spans 15 residues. Per germline, CDR1 MNHEY and CDR2 SVGEGT. The J segment lost 9 bases and the V segment lost 2 bases, leaving 13 bases of the junction unmatched. CDR3 region: CASSYPGTTLVAQYF. The DNA of the CDR3 is TGTGCCAGCAGTTACCCGGGGACTACCCTGGTTGCGCAGTACTTC.

There are many counts of this clone. The sample carries other DNA sequences with the same CDR3. V gene TRBV27 combines with J gene TRBJ2-5, with D perhaps TRBD1 (6 bases). The CDR3 contains 14 residues. The germline V and J ends were trimmed by 5 bases and 1 base, with 11 bases remaining between them. CDR1 is MNHEY, CDR2 SMNVEV, per germline (reference sequence). The CDR3 reads CASSPGTTQETQYF. The CDR3 coding sequence is TGTGCCAGCAGTCCCGGGACAACCCAAGAGACCCAGTACTTC.

This chain uses TRBV2 with TRBJ2-1; TRBD2 aligns across 12 bases. The V and J ends lost 6 bases and 4 bases, in that order; junction bases with no gene match: 4. This CDR3 region has 15 residues. Germline V lookup: CDR1 SNHLY, CDR2 FYNNEI. This CDR3 is CASRGTSGLYNEQFF. CDR3 nucleotide sequence: TGTGCCAGCAGAGGGACTAGCGGGTTATACAATGAGCAGTTCTTC.

The CDR3 protein is CASSESETLGNTIYF. The CDR3 DNA sequence: TGCGCCAGCAGTGAGTCCGAGACACTTGGAAACACCATATATTTT. J is TRBJ1-3 and V is TRBV10-2, with D uncertain. V gave up 0 bases and J gave up 3 bases, with 9 bases separating them. Germline values: CDR1 WSHSY, CDR2 SAAADI. CDR3 length equals 15 residues.

This chain joins TRBV14 and TRBJ2-3; D perhaps matches TRBD1 (7 bases). V lost 0 bases, J lost 3 bases, and 22 bases lay in between. The CDR3 has 19 residues. Germline CDR1 is SGHDN and CDR2 is FVKESK. CDR3 coding DNA: TGTGCCAGCAGCCAAGAAGAGCCCAGGGGGGCGACAGAAACAGATACGCAGTATTTT. It is translated as CASSQEEPRGATETDTQYF.

The rearrangement links TRBV14 to TRBJ2-7; TRBD1 matches at 7 bases. The CDR3 contains 14 residues. CDR1 is SGHDN and CDR2 is FVKESK in the germline V gene. V gave up 5 bases and J gave up 2 bases; unmatched junction bases: 6. In nucleotides, the CDR3 is TGTGCCAGCAGCGCACACAGGGGCCCCTACGAGCAGTACTTC. Protein sequence: CASSAHRGPYEQYF.

This clone was counted a few times. This sequence joins TRBV27 and TRBJ1-4; 9 bases match TRBD1. CDR1 and CDR2 from the germline V gene are MNHEY and SMNVEV (reference sequence). Losses at the gene ends were 6 bases for V and 5 bases for J; bases not matched to a gene: 4. CDR3 size: 14 residues. The CDR3 DNA reads as TGTGCCAGCAGCTCCGGGACAGGGAATGAAAAACTGTTTTTT. The encoded protein is CASSSGTGNEKLFF.

The chain couples TRBV5-6 to TRBJ2-1, with D maybe TRBD2 (5 bases). Trimming cost V 3 bases and J 3 bases, with 7 bases left between them. The CDR3 runs 13 residues. Germline-derived CDR1 and CDR2 are SGHDT and YYEEEE. For the CDR3, the DNA is TGTGCCAGCAGCTCCCGGGACTACAATGAGCAGTTCTTC. Translating gives CASSSRDYNEQFF.

This chain uses TRBV10-3 with TRBJ2-7, with a weak D call TRBD1 (5 bases). Between the trimmed V and J ends, which lost 5 bases and 7 bases, there was a span of 12 bases. CDR1 and CDR2 from the germline V gene are ENHRY and SYGVKD. There are 12 residues in the CDR3. Written as DNA, the CDR3 is TGTGCCATCAGTCTGACAGATTCGGAGCAGTACTTC. This gives the protein CAISLTDSEQYF.

V is TRBV6-6 and J is TRBJ2-2, with 14 positions matching TRBD2. The junction had 6 bases not matched to a gene; V was cut back by 5 bases and J by 4 bases. The CDR3 consists of 17 residues. CDR1 and CDR2 from the germline V gene are MNHNY and SVGAGI (reference sequence). CDR3 nucleotide sequence: TGTGCCAGCAGTCGATACGGGACTAGCGGGGGCACCGGGGAGCTGTTTTTT. As protein: CASSRYGTSGGTGELFF.